A selection of T cell receptor beta chains follows, all from one sample in a study of sequential checkpoint blockade in melanoma. TCRdb's table, derived via immunoSEQ multiplex PCR, lists solely in-frame clones and lacks some. The sample includes about 6,400 clones, approximately 21% seen only once; the top ten take more than 15%. The source material was tumor tissue (inferred from file names), sampled from a patient given nivolumab and ipilimumab in sequence. The receptor set was obtained from a human donor with melanoma. The CDR3 runs from the conserved cysteine through the conserved F or W. A D gene is named only where the DNA matches it firmly. A row's size may be missing; if present it is once, few, many or a size class.

j_call | d_call | v_call | cdr3_length | clone_size | cdr3_aa | cdr3_nt
TRBJ1-5 | TRBD1 | TRBV6-8 | 14 | NA | CAIKGQGFDQPQHF | TGTGCCATCAAGGGACAGGGTTTCGATCAGCCCCAGCATTTT
TRBJ2-5 | TRBD1 | TRBV9 | 14 | few | CASSPGQGGETQYF | TGTGCCAGCAGTCCTGGACAGGGGGGAGAGACCCAGTACTTC
TRBJ1-6 | NA | TRBV12-5 | 13 | many | CASRDFLNSPLHF | TGTGCCAGCCGGGACTTCCTTAATTCACCCCTCCACTTT
TRBJ2-7 | NA | TRBV9 | 14 | few | CASSEEQGVGEQYF | TGTGCCAGCAGTGAGGAACAGGGAGTGGGCGAGCAGTACTTC
TRBJ2-2 | NA | TRBV10-2 | 14 | NA | CASSGGVNTGELFF | TGCGCCAGCAGTGGGGGGGTCAACACCGGGGAGCTGTTTTTT
TRBJ2-1 | TRBD1 | TRBV7-2 | 13 | many | CASSSGTENEQFF | TGTGCCAGCAGCTCCGGGACAGAGAATGAGCAGTTCTTC
TRBJ2-1 | NA | TRBV19 | 13 | NA | CASSIGPGNEQFF | TGTGCCAGTAGTATCGGGCCCGGCAATGAGCAGTTCTTC
TRBJ1-4 | TRBD1 | TRBV5-1 | 14 | NA | CASSLGTGFEKLFF | TGCGCCAGCAGCCTTGGGACAGGGTTTGAAAAACTGTTTTTT
TRBJ2-2 | NA | TRBV6-8 | 14 | many | CASGGRWNTGELFF | TGTGCCAGCGGGGGAAGATGGAACACCGGGGAGCTGTTTTTT
TRBJ2-3 | NA | TRBV11-3 | 14 | many | CASSPIGGTDTQYF | TGTGCCAGCAGCCCCATCGGAGGAACAGATACGCAGTATTTT
TRBJ2-7 | TRBD2 | TRBV6-8 | 13 | many | CASSYGTSYEQYF | TGTGCCAGCAGTTACGGGACTAGCTACGAGCAGTACTTC
TRBJ2-1 | NA | TRBV7-4 | 13 | many | CASSLGTGYEQFF | TGTGCCAGCAGCTTAGGCACAGGGTATGAGCAGTTCTTC
TRBJ1-1 | NA | TRBV28 | 15 | NA | CASSSPQGWDTEAFF | TGTGCCAGCAGTTCCCCACAGGGATGGGACACTGAAGCTTTCTTT
TRBJ2-7 | TRBD2 | TRBV19 | 13 | NA | CASKGGTSYEQYF | TGTGCCAGCAAGGGAGGGACGTCCTACGAGCAGTACTTC
TRBJ1-3 | NA | TRBV9 | 14 | medium-sized | CASGAGHSGNTIYF | TGTGCCTCAGGGGCCGGACACTCTGGAAACACCATATATTTT
TRBJ2-5 | TRBD2 | TRBV11-3 | 14 | many | CASSSGGGAETQYF | TGTGCCAGCAGCTCTGGCGGGGGGGCGGAGACCCAGTACTTC
TRBJ1-4 | TRBD1 | TRBV6-8 | 17 | few | CASSYSIGGATNEKLFF | TGTGCCAGCAGTTACTCGATAGGGGGCGCAACTAATGAAAAACTGTTTTTT
TRBJ1-6 | TRBD1 | TRBV9 | 15 | NA | CASSEGRQGNSPLHF | TGTGCCAGCAGCGAGGGGAGACAGGGAAATTCACCCCTCCACTTT
TRBJ1-5 | NA | TRBV19 | 14 | NA | CASNPTPIDQPQHF | TGTGCCAGTAACCCCACCCCCATTGATCAGCCCCAGCATTTT
TRBJ2-5 | TRBD1 | TRBV9 | 19 | many | CASSVATDRGTHRGETQYF | TGTGCCAGCAGCGTAGCTACTGACAGGGGGACACACAGAGGGGAGACCCAGTACTTC
TRBJ1-2 | NA | TRBV5-1 | 16 | NA | CASSLDVWSQGYGYTF | TGCGCCAGCAGCTTGGATGTTTGGTCACAGGGCTATGGCTACACCTTC
TRBJ1-1 | NA | TRBV18 | 14 | NA | CASSPGVSSTEAFF | TGTGCCAGCTCACCTGGTGTCAGTTCCACTGAAGCTTTCTTT
TRBJ2-5 | TRBD1 | TRBV11-3 | 14 | NA | CASSTNRGQETQYF | TGTGCCAGCAGCACCAACAGGGGGCAAGAGACCCAGTACTTC
TRBJ1-5 | NA | TRBV11-3 | 15 | medium-sized | CASSPRGDGNQPQHF | TGTGCCAGCAGCCCCAGAGGGGACGGCAATCAGCCCCAGCATTTT
TRBJ2-5 | NA | TRBV4-1 | 14 | NA | CASSQGRSQETQYF | TGCGCCAGCAGCCAAGGACGGTCCCAAGAGACCCAGTACTTC
TRBJ2-1 | NA | TRBV23-1 | 18 | few | CASSQSSKWQGDYNEQFF | TGCGCCAGCAGTCAATCATCAAAATGGCAGGGCGATTACAATGAGCAGTTCTTC
TRBJ2-7 | TRBD1 | TRBV18 | 14 | NA | CASSPSGQENEQYF | TGTGCCAGCTCACCTTCGGGACAGGAAAACGAGCAGTACTTC
TRBJ2-5 | NA | TRBV11-3 | 14 | many | CASSLIGPPETQYF | TGTGCCAGCAGCTTAATAGGACCCCCAGAGACCCAGTACTTC
TRBJ1-1 | NA | TRBV6-8 | 14 | NA | CASSYDSMNTEAFF | TGTGCCAGCAGTTATGACAGCATGAACACTGAAGCTTTCTTT
TRBJ1-2 | NA | TRBV6-8 | 16 | NA | CASSSLPAGTKGGYTF | TGTGCCAGCAGTTCCCTCCCCGCCGGGACAAAGGGTGGCTACACCTTC
TRBJ2-7 | NA | TRBV30 | 12 | NA | CAWSVVLYEQYF | TGTGCCTGGAGTGTTGTACTCTACGAGCAGTACTTC
TRBJ2-5 | TRBD1 | TRBV6-8 | 16 | many | CASSYSVGQGQETQYF | TGTGCCAGCAGTTACTCGGTGGGACAGGGGCAAGAGACCCAGTACTTC
TRBJ2-2 | NA | TRBV6-8 | 12 | few | CAIRGRTGELFF | TGTGCCATCAGGGGGAGGACCGGGGAGCTGTTTTTT
TRBJ1-6 | NA | TRBV18 | 16 | NA | CASSPRSGVPNSPLHF | TGTGCCAGCTCACCAAGGTCAGGGGTCCCGAATTCACCCCTCCACTTT
TRBJ2-1 | NA | TRBV9 | 12 | NA | CASSWTVYEQFF | TGTGCCAGCAGCTGGACAGTTTATGAGCAGTTCTTC
TRBJ1-1 | NA | TRBV19 | 14 | few | CATSLEGRNTEAFF | TGTGCCACCAGCTTGGAAGGGCGGAACACTGAAGCTTTCTTT
TRBJ2-6 | NA | TRBV10-2 | 16 | few | CASTVGVSVGANVLTF | TGCGCCAGCACCGTGGGGGTATCCGTTGGGGCCAACGTCCTGACTTTC
TRBJ2-1 | NA | TRBV1 | 18 | few | CASSQDWTGSGAYNEQFF | TGCGCCAGCAGCCAAGATTGGACAGGGAGCGGGGCCTACAATGAGCAGTTCTTC
TRBJ1-2 | TRBD1 | TRBV25-1 | 14 | NA | CASSDRTGYYGYTF | TGTGCCAGCAGTGACAGGACAGGTTATTATGGCTACACCTTC
TRBJ1-3 | NA | TRBV19 | 13 | NA | CASCVGSGNTIYF | TGTGCCAGTTGCGTGGGCTCTGGAAACACCATATATTTT
TRBJ2-2 | NA | TRBV11-3 | 14 | NA | CASSWGPDTGELFF | TGTGCCAGCAGCTGGGGCCCCGACACCGGGGAGCTGTTTTTT